These 4 T cell receptor beta chains share one sample of origin, sequenced in a study of Ad26.COV2.S vaccination and SARS-CoV-2 variants. Treatment noted: 15 to 20 received Ad26.COV2.S at low or high dose, single or two shots; roughly 5 received placebo; per-sample allocation not given. Following the first vaccine or placebo injection, samples were taken on day 63. Clones were read by immunoSEQ multiplex PCR, and TCRdb kept only the in-frame ones, dropping some. The top ten hold approximately 2% of the sample, which has more than 300,000 clones, around 85% seen once. The source material was peripheral blood, sampled in a trial of Ad26.COV2.S vaccine versus placebo. The receptors originated from a person between 18 and 65 years old who received the Ad26.COV2.S COVID-19 vaccine or a placebo.

This sequence joins TRBV7-9 and TRBJ2-7; D unresolved. V was pared by 5 bases and J by 2 bases, with 19 bases between. CDR3 length: 16 amino acids. Germline CDR1 and CDR2: SEHNR and FQNEAQ (reference sequence). The DNA for the CDR3 is TGTGCCAGCAGCCGTCAGGTAGGCGGTCCTCCCTACGAGCAGTACTTC. It codes for CASSRQVGGPPYEQYF.

V is TRBV7-2 and J is TRBJ1-3, with D possibly TRBD1 on 5 matching bases. CDR1 and CDR2 (germline): SGHTA, FQGNSA. The V and J ends lost 5 bases and 6 bases respectively, with 23 bases between them. There are 17 residues in the CDR3. CDR3 amino acids: CASSRRAQGALVNTIYF. The CDR3 DNA reads as TGTGCCAGCAGCCGTAGAGCCCAGGGAGCCTTAGTAAACACCATATATTTT.

As regards this clone: The sample contains more than one DNA sequence encoding this CDR3. The rearrangement links TRBV6-5 to TRBJ1-2; maybe TRBD1 (6 bases). The germline V gene encodes CDR1 MNHEY and CDR2 SVGAGI. This CDR3 comprises 15 residues. The V gene lost 0 bases and the J gene lost 4 bases, with 12 bases spanning the gap. In DNA, the CDR3 is TGTGCCAGCAGTTACTCGAATAGGGGGAGCTATGGCTACACCTTC. Its translation is CASSYSNRGSYGYTF.

The rearrangement uses TRBV10-3 and TRBJ1-6; no clear D. This CDR3 has 13 amino acids. Germline V CDR1 and CDR2: ENHRY, SYGVKD. V was cut by 6 bases and J by 9 bases, with 12 bases left in between. This chain's CDR3 is CAISIDPPSPLHF. The CDR3 coding sequence is TGTGCCATCAGCATCGATCCGCCTTCACCCCTCCACTTT.